This T cell receptor beta chain was identified in a study of T cell changes during pregnancy in multiple sclerosis. This clone came up once. Measured with immunoSEQ multiplex PCR; TCRdb has only the in-frame clones, and not every one. The data contain about 27,000 clones, roughly 90% of them singletons. This sequence originates from a female donor with multiple sclerosis, enrolled in a pregnancy study. The sequences come from CD8+ T cells from peripheral blood mononuclear cells, collected in the second trimester of pregnancy.

DNA of the CDR3: TGTGCCTCGGCCAGGGGATCTGATGGCTACACCTTC. The encoded protein is CASARGSDGYTF. This chain joins TRBV30 and TRBJ1-2; tentatively, D is TRBD1 (6 bases). Germline V gives CDR1 GTSNPN, CDR2 SVGIG (reference sequence). Trimming removed 7 bases at V and 6 bases at J, with 15 bases between. The CDR3 covers 12 residues.